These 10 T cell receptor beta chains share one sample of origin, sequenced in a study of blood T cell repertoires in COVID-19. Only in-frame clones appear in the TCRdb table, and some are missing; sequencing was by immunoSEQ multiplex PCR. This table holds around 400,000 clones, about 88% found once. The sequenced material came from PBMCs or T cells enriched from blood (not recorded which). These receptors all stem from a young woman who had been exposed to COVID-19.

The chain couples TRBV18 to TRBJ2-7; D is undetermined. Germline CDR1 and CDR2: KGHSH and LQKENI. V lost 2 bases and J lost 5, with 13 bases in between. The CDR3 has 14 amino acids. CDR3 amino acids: CASSPRFDNHEQYF. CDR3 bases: TGTGCCAGCTCACCAAGGTTTGACAACCACGAGCAGTACTTC.

This CDR3 reads CASSVDDGGMAQHF. The CDR3 DNA reads as TGTGCCAGCAGCGTAGATGACGGAGGTATGGCCCAGCATTTT. V usage is TRBV9 and J usage is TRBJ1-5, with D hard to call. V shed 0 bases and J shed 11 bases, with 15 bases lying between them. Per the germline V gene, CDR1 is SGDLS and CDR2 is YYNGEE. This CDR3 is 14 amino acids long.

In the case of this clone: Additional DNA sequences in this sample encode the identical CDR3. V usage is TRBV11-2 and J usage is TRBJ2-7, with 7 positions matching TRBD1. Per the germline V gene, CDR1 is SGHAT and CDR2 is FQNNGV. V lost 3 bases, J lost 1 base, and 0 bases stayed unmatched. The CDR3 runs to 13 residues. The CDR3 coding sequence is TGTGCCAGCAGCTTGGGACAGTCCTACGAGCAGTACTTC. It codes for CASSLGQSYEQYF.

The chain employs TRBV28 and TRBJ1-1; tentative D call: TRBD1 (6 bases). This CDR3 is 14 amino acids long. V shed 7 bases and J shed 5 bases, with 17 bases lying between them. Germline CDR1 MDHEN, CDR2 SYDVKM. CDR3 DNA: TGTGCCAGCAACCTAGGGCAGGGGTGGACTGAAGCTTTCTTT. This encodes CASNLGQGWTEAFF.

The CDR3 here is CATSRGILGTGGSAEAFF. CDR3 in DNA: TGTGCCACCAGCAGAGGGATTTTAGGGACAGGGGGATCCGCTGAAGCTTTCTTT. This chain links TRBV15 with TRBJ1-1; 11 bases line up with TRBD1. CDR3 size: 18 residues. J gave up 6 bases and V 1 base, and 13 bases lay outside the gene matches. The germline gives CDR1 LNHNV, CDR2 YYDKDF (reference sequence).

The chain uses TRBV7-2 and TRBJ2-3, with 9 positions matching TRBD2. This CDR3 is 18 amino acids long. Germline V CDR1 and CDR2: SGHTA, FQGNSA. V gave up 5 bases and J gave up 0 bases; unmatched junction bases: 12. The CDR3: CASSARGRGGTSTDTQYF. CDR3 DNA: TGTGCCAGCAGCGCCCGAGGGCGGGGGGGCACTAGCACAGATACGCAGTATTTT.

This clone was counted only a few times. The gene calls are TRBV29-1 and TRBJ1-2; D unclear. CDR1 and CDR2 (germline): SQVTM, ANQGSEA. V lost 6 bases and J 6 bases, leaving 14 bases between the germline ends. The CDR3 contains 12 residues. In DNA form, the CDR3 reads TGCAGCGTCAAAGCTGAGGAGGATGGCTACACCTTC. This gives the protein CSVKAEEDGYTF. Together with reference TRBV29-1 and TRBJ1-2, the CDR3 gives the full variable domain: SAVISQKPSRDICQRGTSLTIQCQVDSQVTMMFWYRQQPGQSLTLIATANQGSEATYESGFVIDKFPISRPNLTFSTLTVSNMSPEDSSIYLCSVKAEEDGYTFGSGTRLTVV.

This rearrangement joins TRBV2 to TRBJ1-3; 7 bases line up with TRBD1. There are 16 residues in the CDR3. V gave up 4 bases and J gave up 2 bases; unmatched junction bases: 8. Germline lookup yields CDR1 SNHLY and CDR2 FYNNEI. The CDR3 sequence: CASSVQGYVAGNTIYF. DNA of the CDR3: TGTGCCAGCAGTGTACAGGGGTATGTCGCTGGAAACACCATATATTTT.

The CDR3 is CASSPNGQVWTEAFF. CDR3 in DNA: TGTGCCAGCAGCCCAAACGGACAGGTTTGGACTGAAGCTTTCTTT. The V gene is TRBV3-1 (or the pseudogene TRBV3-2), the J gene TRBJ1-1; TRBD1 matches at 7 bases. Germline trimming cut 4 bases from V and 5 bases from J; bases unmatched to any gene: 10. CDR1 LGHDT and CDR2 YNNKEL come from the germline V gene (reference sequence). This CDR3 has 15 residues.

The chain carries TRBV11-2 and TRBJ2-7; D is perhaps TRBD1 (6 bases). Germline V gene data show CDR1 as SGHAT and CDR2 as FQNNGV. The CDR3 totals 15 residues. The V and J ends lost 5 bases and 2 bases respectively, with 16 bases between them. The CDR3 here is CASSIQGVGPYEQYF. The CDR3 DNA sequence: TGTGCCAGCAGCATACAGGGAGTAGGTCCCTACGAGCAGTACTTC.